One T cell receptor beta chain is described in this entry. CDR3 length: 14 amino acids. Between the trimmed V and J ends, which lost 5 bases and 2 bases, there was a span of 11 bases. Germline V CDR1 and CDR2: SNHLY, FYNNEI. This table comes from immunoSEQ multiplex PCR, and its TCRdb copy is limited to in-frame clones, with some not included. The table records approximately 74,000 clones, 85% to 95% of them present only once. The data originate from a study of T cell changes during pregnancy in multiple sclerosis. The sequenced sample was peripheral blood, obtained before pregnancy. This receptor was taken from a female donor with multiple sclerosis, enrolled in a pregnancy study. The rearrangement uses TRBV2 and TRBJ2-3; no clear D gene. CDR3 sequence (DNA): TGTGCCAGCAGTTTGAGGCAGACCACAGATACGCAGTATTTT. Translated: CASSLRQTTDTQYF.